This TCR beta chain was captured in a study of shared clonotypes between healthy human individuals (dated by TCRdb to 2020 to 2022). In terms of the full investigation: The cohort included a few men and a couple of women between 18 and 49 years of age. For each donor, CD4 naive and CD4 memory were each given three plates, CD8 naive was given two plates, and CD8 memory was given one plate. To estimate repertoire size and how much clonotypes are shared between individuals, the study performed deep sequencing of blood TCR repertoires from about five healthy adults. Libraries were prepared and TCR repertoires were sequenced by different laboratories using diverse techniques, in order to increase sequencing depth and limit assay-specific biases. Leukapheresis yielded between about 0.8 and 9.5 billion PBMCs per donor.

Taken from cysteine to phenylalanine, the CDR3 has 14 residues. Left in the record is the CDR3 DNA by itself, 42 bases read in frame from the first base. The V end loses 6 bases and the J end loses 2 bases, and a stretch of 11 bases separates them. The germline V gene supplies CDR1 SNHLY and CDR2 FYNNEI. Healthy HIV-negative adults with no recently reported acute infections or vaccinations were included as donors. Every donor was a Caucasian adult living in Nashville, Tennessee, USA. CD4+ T cells were enriched by magnetic negative selection; naive cells were then positively selected on CD45RA, and the negative fraction formed the memory subset. Blood was obtained by leukapheresis, after which PBMCs were separated by Ficoll-Histopaque density gradient centrifugation and cryopreserved in liquid nitrogen vapor phase. Purity and quantity of every magnetically sorted T cell population were checked by analytical flow cytometry. Each sorted fraction had its genomic DNA isolated and then quantified by UV absorbance on a Nanodrop 2000c.

Details on this clone: This clone's antigen is unknown. Qualities for individual bases were not recorded, and no much larger clone is one base off.

TCR CDR3 regions were amplified from genomic DNA by multiplex PCR using the deep immunoSEQ assay. Genomic DNA extracted from each cell subset was distributed evenly over all wells of several immunoSEQ 96-well plates, and each plate served as one replicate. For sorted subsets, roughly 200 ng of genomic DNA, equivalent to around 31,000 T cell genomes, went into each replicate PCR. The purified libraries were quantified using a Qubit 3.0 fluorometer, sized with a Bioanalyzer 2100, and then quantified again using the KAPA Library Quantification kit. Every immunoSEQ 96-well plate was sequenced on a separate single-read 150-cycle Illumina NextSeq 550 flow cell. Regarding the original processing steps: Because the immunoSEQ output held only junctional sequences and lacked quality scores, the filtering could not match the filtering applied to full-length reads. Sequences were annotated with PyIR, a Python wrapper for IgBLAST v1.9, and V/J genes and CDR3 were assigned using IMGT germline references. Reads were removed for weak V/J assignments (E-value above 1e-6), missing CDR3, stop codons, out-of-frame junctions, or ambiguous translated residues. A V3J clonotype was defined by an identical inferred V gene, J gene, and CDR3 amino acid sequence. The percentage overlap between two repertoires was calculated by dividing the number of shared unique clonotypes by the size of the smaller repertoire. RTK rarefaction, the Chao1 estimator, and Recon v2.1 estimates of unobserved clonotypes were used to assess repertoire richness. For all TCRbeta clonotypes obtained by the gDNA method from a handful of donors, generation probabilities were computed with OLGA. TCRdb carries this immuneACCESS record with in-frame sequences only. Its versions omit some clonotypes, under half of them owing to an unresolved V gene in the studies checked, with the rest unexplained. The V and J calls and the clone size are those of that table, but D and trimming were determined from the DNA. Counted in this sample were about 1.1 million clones; around 78% of them appeared once. The ten largest clones represent approximately 0.5% of the sample.

Study-level results and caveats: Larger estimated clonotype richness was generally found for naive subsets than for memory subsets. Incomplete sequencing was indicated by rarefaction of sorted-subset datasets, despite the large sequencing depth. Sampling was restricted to blood, and TCR repertoires in tissue are likely to differ from TCR repertoires in blood. Based on pairwise subsampling, the degree of clonotype sharing among donors was expected to be affected by sequencing depth. Sharing across four donors was observed for about 5% of naive CD4, 3.5% of naive CD8, about 2.3% of memory CD4, and roughly 0.4% of memory CD8 clonotypes. Because the study included only a small number of donors, the genetic and exposure-history diversity represented was limited. Compared with non-shared clonotypes, clonotypes shared by all four sorted-subset donors had higher generation probabilities.

The rearrangement joined TRBV2 to TRBJ2-1; the D gene identity is not certain. The TCR comes from a man between 18 and 29 years old in good health. Some clones in this sample may be carry-over from other donors' samples. Specimen: memory CD4+ T cells from PBMCs. Taken with the paper, the label for cell subset or site translates to: CD45RA-negative fraction. The CDR3 sequence is CASRESEAYNEQFF. The nucleotide sequence is given as TGTGCCAGCAGAGAGTCAGAAGCCTACAATGAGCAGTTCTTC.